This TCR beta chain was recovered during a study of shared clonotypes between healthy human individuals. The CDR3 is made up of 15 amino acids. Here immunoSEQ multiplex PCR was the method, and the copy in TCRdb shows in-frame clones only, minus some. The top ten clones hold about 0.4% of a sample with about 1.5 million clones, approximately 98% of them seen once. Each sample came from a Caucasian adult donor living in Nashville, Tennessee. The TCR was taken from a man aged 25 to 40 in good health. Material: naive CD4+ T cells sorted from blood. Subset noted: CD45RA+ positively selected. The chain uses TRBV21-1 and TRBJ2-1; the table assigns TRBD2, which was not confirmed against the DNA. TRBV21-1 is assigned pseudogene status. CDR3 sequence reads: CASSKGSVYSDEQFF. The CDR3 bases are TGTGCCAGCAGCAAGGGGTCGGTGTATAGCGATGAGCAGTTCTTC.